This T cell receptor (beta chain) is drawn from a study of cytomegalovirus exposure and HLA in healthy donors (dated by TCRdb to the late 2010s). With regard to the full study: According to an earlier analysis of a few hundred of the donors, 150 million to 200 million T cells yielded 117 million unique TCR beta sequences and approximately 280 Gb of sequence data. Roughly 300 gigabases of sequencing data and around 88 million unique TCR sequences made up an early release that covered several hundred HLA-typed donors. Of the roughly 400 genotyped donors, about 80% fell in the genetic ancestry cluster associated with self-reported Caucasian donors. The aim of the study was to test whether cataloging public T cell receptors could identify signatures of past pathogen exposure. The study used immunosequencing to profile the T cell repertoires of 666 subjects and linked those repertoires to cytomegalovirus serostatus. Along with the roughly 670-subject first cohort, a separate validation cohort of about 110 different subjects was used. The study combined high-throughput TCR immunosequencing, statistical association of individual TCRs with disease status, and machine learning to predict cytomegalovirus infection status. A later analysis re-examined previously published TCR beta repertoires from roughly 650 donors and added high-resolution HLA genotyping to investigate patterns of TCR occurrence. Rather than using new phenotypic data, the later analysis identified candidate immune exposures from TCR beta sequences and from how often those sequences occurred across donors. To decide whether each TCR beta V gene segment behaved as functional or pseudogenic, an earlier analysis of some 570 of the donors relied on high-throughput TCR beta sequencing. Alongside the repertoire data, information on donor age, sex, ethnicity and CMV serostatus was compiled. In a later genetic analysis, genome-wide SNP genotypes for about three fifths of the roughly 670 donors were used, and that subset was treated as a discovery cohort. All discovery cohort repertoires had been generated on a single sequencing platform. Both class I and class II loci were covered by HLA typing, at four-digit resolution. The number of donors typed differed by locus, with roughly 629-640 for A, B, C, DRB1 and DQB1, 522 for DQA1, 606 for DPA1, and roughly 450 for DPB1. Because of strong linkage in the cohort, a handful of DR-DQ haplotypes were treated as single units for association and clustering. On average, 235,054 unique TCR beta nucleotide sequences were sequenced per donor among 300 to 500 genotyped donors of the cohort, with about 19% of those sequences being non-productive. The investigation overall reported the following: Presence/absence analyses assumed roughly uniform sequencing depth across donors, an assumption that may not hold. In a later genetic analysis, a missense DCLRE1C variant was associated with V-gene and J-gene trimming of TCR beta chains, and the association was replicated in an independent cohort. In a later analysis, HLA-associated TCR beta chains were found to be more clonally expanded and to have lower generation probabilities than equally common non-associated chains. According to a later analysis, TCR association rates differed among HLA loci, with DRB1 alleles showing the most associated TCRs and HLA-C alleles showing the fewest. According to the authors, the approach could potentially be generalized to other disease states and immunological phenotypes. An earlier analysis of 587 of the donors showed that most TCR beta V segments appeared in productive rearrangements either about 87% or about 30% of the time, which broadly matched IMGT annotations. Assigning TCR associations to individual alleles was difficult when HLA alleles, especially DR and DQ, strongly co-occurred. A later genetic analysis reported fewer N-insertions in productive TCRs among donors in an Asian-associated ancestry cluster than the roughly 690-donor mean. HLA typing was unavailable for some donors at each locus, so association tests used only the typed subset. Correlated functional status among segregating V segments might reflect linkage disequilibrium, but an unknown experimental factor could not be ruled out. While some public TCRs were present in many individuals, most TCR sequences turned up only very rarely across donors. A further reported finding was that TCR beta sequences accurately predicted the HLA-A and HLA-B alleles for most subjects in the first cohort. The classifier was reported to diagnose cytomegalovirus status with high specificity and sensitivity in both the original and validation cohorts. For the cohort, immune exposure information was limited to CMV serostatus. Some IMGT-functional V segments, including TRBV6-2 and TRBV6-3, could not be distinguished by the 87-base-pair reads and were therefore excluded. The earlier analysis of around 600 of the donors excluded over 15 rarely observed V segments, including chromosome 9 orphons, because counts were too low. The cohort was sequenced for TCR beta chains only, and without alpha or paired-chain data the features that could be detected were limited. A total of some 180 TCR beta chains were listed by the study as associated with cytomegalovirus. A later analysis found that most CMV-associated TCR beta chains appeared HLA-restricted, with HLA associations seemingly driven largely by CMV exposure. According to a later analysis, parvovirus B19, influenza, CMV and Epstein-Barr virus appeared linked to several top co-occurrence clusters. A cluster of highly shared sequence variants was judged likely to be a technical artifact of the sequencing pipeline. In vitro tests confirmed that three of the cytomegalovirus-associated TCR beta chains recognize cytomegalovirus antigens. A later analysis associated 15,000 to 20,000 TCR beta sequences with specific HLA alleles at a false discovery rate of 0.05.

Library preparation used the immunoSEQ multiplex PCR assay. A mixture of 60 forward primers for TCR Vbeta segments and 13 reverse primers for TCR Jbeta segments was used in the multiplex PCR. Amplification of the CDR3 region of rearranged TCR beta genes was performed with a multiplex PCR assay on genomic DNA. The amplified TCR beta libraries were sequenced on the Illumina HiSeq System as 87-base-pair reads. As for the authors' bioinformatics: A later analysis tallied tens of millions of unique TCR beta chains across the 550 to 850 repertoires, and approximately 11 million of those chains were shared by two or more donors. Raw reads were error-corrected and collapsed into unique sequences by a nearest-neighbor algorithm in which closely related sequences were merged to remove PCR and sequencing errors. CDR3 sequences were aligned to IMGT reference sequences to assign V, D and J gene segments. For a sequence to be retained, a match of at least six nucleotides was required to both a V gene segment and a J gene segment. Rearrangements were called productive when the CDR3 lacked stop codons and stayed in frame with V and J; all others were non-productive. CDR3 was defined according to IMGT convention as the region running from the second conserved V-encoded cysteine to the conserved J-encoded phenylalanine. The earlier analysis of 587 of the donors excluded any sequence lacking an unambiguous match to a single V gene segment. In an earlier analysis of about 590 of the donors, a V segment was called functional when productive rearrangements were above 56.7%, and segregating when the standard deviation between donors exceeded 5%. A statistical classification framework was developed to diagnose cytomegalovirus status using the catalog of TCR beta chain sequences. V and J gene assignment, in a later analysis, came from comparing TCR nucleotide sequences with IMGT/GENE-DB human TR gene sequences. The TCRdist pipeline was used in a later analysis to assign CDR3 sequences and most-parsimonious VDJ recombination scenarios. In a later analysis, every TCR beta chain was defined by the combination of its CDR3 amino acid sequence and its V-gene family, and reads without a unique V-gene family were dropped. As a way to deal with suspected cross-contamination and a sequencing artifact, a later analysis dropped approximately 590 nucleotide sequences that were highly shared and had low generation probability. For each public chain, a later analysis derived a clonal expansion index from normalized ranks of inferred template counts within each repertoire. A later analysis computed generation probabilities with a VDJ recombination model fitted to out-of-frame rearrangements, and checked the results against IGoR. In a later analysis, hypergeometric tests were used to score TCR-TCR, TCR-HLA and TCR-CMV co-occurrence, with a repertoire-size bias correction applied to TCR pairs. To estimate false discovery rates, a later analysis permuted the HLA or CMV assignments 20 times. In a later analysis, co-occurring TCRs were grouped using DBSCAN, with TCRdist sequence similarity added in when clustering inside HLA-allele-positive subsets. Repertoires with fewer than 30,000 or more than 120,000 public chains, plus five repertoires with anomalous nucleotide sharing, were excluded from co-occurrence clustering. TCRdb took this table from immuneACCESS and kept in-frame rearrangements with V and J called. Such tables lack part of the clones; where checked against another copy, unresolved V genes explain under half of the gap, and the rest is unexplained. V and J calls and clone size are as listed in that table; D and trimming were resolved from the DNA. Counted in this sample were roughly 260,000 clones; 84% of them appeared once. Together, the top ten hold approximately 2% of the sample.

This clone was seen more than once but under ten times. This receptor's antigen is unknown. Qualities for individual bases were not recorded, and no much larger clone is one base off. As encoded in the germline V gene, CDR1 is MDHEN while CDR2 is SYDVKM. Including cysteine and phenylalanine, the CDR3 has 15 amino acids. Of all the DNA, just the CDR3 is kept, 45 bases in frame from base 1. Germline trimming amounts to 3 bases on V and 6 bases on J, with 8 as the count of junction bases outside the gene matches. The cohort consisted of 600 to 700 healthy bone marrow donors. At the time of sampling, every cohort member was nominally healthy, though immune exposures that went unrecorded were likely present. The donor tested CMV seropositive and was one of the 289 seropositive cohort members. A peripheral blood sample was provided by each donor, and peripheral blood mononuclear cells were used for TCR beta sequencing. The Qiagen DNeasy Blood Extraction Kit was used to extract genomic DNA from the blood cell samples.

This clonotype originated in a woman in her forties in good health and CMV-seropositive. The receptor chain draws on TRBV28 and TRBJ2-1; 7 central bases correspond to TRBD1. The sequenced material came from PBMCs. The CDR3 protein is CASSLWQGVGNEQFF. The base sequence is TGTGCCAGCAGTTTGTGGCAGGGGGTGGGCAATGAGCAGTTCTTC.